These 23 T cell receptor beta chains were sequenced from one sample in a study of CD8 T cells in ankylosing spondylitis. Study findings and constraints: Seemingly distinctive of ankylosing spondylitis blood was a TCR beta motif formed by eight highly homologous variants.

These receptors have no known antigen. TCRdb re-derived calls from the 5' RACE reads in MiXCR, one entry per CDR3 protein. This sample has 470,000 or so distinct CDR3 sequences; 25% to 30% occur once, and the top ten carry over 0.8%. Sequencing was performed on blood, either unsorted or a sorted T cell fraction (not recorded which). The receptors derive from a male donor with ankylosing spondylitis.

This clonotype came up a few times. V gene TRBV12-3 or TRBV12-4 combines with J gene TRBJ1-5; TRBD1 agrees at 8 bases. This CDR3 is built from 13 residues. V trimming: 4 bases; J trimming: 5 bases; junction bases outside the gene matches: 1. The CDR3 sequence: CASSWGQDQPQHF. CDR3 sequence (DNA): TGTGCCAGCAGTTGGGGACAGGATCAGCCCCAGCATTTT.

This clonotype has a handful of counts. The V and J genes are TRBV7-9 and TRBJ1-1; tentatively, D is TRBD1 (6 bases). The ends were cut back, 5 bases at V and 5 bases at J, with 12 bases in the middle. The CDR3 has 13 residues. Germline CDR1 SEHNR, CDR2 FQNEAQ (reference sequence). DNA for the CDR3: TGTGCCAGCAGCCCCGACAGGTTGACTGAAGCTTTCTTT. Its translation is CASSPDRLTEAFF. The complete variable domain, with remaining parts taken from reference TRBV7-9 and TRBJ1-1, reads DTGVSQNPRHKITKRGQNVTFRCDPISEHNRLYWYRQTLGQGPEFLTYFQNEAQLEKSRLLSDRFSAERPKGSFSTLEIQRTEQGDSAMYLCASSPDRLTEAFFGQGTRLTVV.

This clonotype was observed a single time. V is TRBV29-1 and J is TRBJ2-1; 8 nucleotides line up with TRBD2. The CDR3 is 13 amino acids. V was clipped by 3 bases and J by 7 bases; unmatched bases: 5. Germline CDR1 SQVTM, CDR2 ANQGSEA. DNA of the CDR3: TGCAGCGTTGACGGTACTAGCGGTAATGAGCAGTTCTTC. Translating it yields CSVDGTSGNEQFF.

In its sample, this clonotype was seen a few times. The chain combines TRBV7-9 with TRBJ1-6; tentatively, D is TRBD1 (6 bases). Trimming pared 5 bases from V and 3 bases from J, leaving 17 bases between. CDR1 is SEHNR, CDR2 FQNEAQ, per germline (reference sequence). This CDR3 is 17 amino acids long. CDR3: CASSTWGGRDYNSPLHF. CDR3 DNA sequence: TGTGCCAGCAGCACTTGGGGGGGGCGCGACTATAATTCACCCCTCCACTTT.

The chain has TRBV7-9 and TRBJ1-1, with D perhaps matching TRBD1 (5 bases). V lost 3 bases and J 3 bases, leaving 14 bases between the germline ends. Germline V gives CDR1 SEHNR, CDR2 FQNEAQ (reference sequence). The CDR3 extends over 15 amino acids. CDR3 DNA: TGTGCCAGCAGCTTGCACGGGACGAAGGACACTGAAGCTTTCTTT. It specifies CASSLHGTKDTEAFF.

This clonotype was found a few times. The CDR3 DNA is TGCAGTGCTAGACGTGACAGGGTGTACAATGAGCAGTTCTTC. This sequence encodes CSARRDRVYNEQFF. The gene calls are TRBV20-1 and TRBJ2-1, with 7 positions matching TRBD1. The ends lost 2 bases at V and 4 bases at J; junction bases unmatched: 5. This CDR3 spans 14 amino acids. CDR1 DFQATT and CDR2 SNEGSKA come from the germline V gene (reference sequence).

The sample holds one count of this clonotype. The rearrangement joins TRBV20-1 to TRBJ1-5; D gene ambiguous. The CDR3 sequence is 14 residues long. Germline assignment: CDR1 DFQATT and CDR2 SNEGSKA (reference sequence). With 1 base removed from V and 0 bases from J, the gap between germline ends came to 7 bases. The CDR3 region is CSARAEASNQPQHF. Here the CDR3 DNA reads TGCAGTGCTAGAGCCGAGGCTAGCAATCAGCCCCAGCATTTT.

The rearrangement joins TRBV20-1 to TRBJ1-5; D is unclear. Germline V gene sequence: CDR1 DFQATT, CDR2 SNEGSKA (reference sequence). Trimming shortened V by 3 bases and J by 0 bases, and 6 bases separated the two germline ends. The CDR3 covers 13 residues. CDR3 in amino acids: CSASPGSNQPQHF. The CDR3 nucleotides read TGCAGTGCTAGCCCTGGTAGCAATCAGCCCCAGCATTTT.

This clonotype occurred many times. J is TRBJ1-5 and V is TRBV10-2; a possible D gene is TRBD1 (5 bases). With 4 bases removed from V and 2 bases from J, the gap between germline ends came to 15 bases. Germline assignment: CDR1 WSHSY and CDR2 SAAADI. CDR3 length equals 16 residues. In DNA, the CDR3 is TGCGCCAGCAGTGTGGGGGGGGACGGGGGCAATCAGCCCCAGCATTTT. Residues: CASSVGGDGGNQPQHF.

The DNA of the CDR3 is TGCAGCGTTGGAGGGGATAATTCACCCCTCCACTTT. Protein: CSVGGDNSPLHF. The chain recombines TRBV29-1 with TRBJ1-6; D is possibly TRBD1 (5 bases). CDR1 is SQVTM and CDR2 is ANQGSEA in the germline V gene. V shed 4 bases and J shed 5 bases, with 6 bases lying between them. This CDR3 is built from 12 residues. Variable domain in full (rest from reference TRBV29-1 and TRBJ1-6): SAVISQKPSRDICQRGTSLTIQCQVDSQVTMMFWYRQQPGQSLTLIATANQGSEATYESGFVIDKFPISRPNLTFSTLTVSNMSPEDSSIYLCSVGGDNSPLHFGNGTRLTVT.

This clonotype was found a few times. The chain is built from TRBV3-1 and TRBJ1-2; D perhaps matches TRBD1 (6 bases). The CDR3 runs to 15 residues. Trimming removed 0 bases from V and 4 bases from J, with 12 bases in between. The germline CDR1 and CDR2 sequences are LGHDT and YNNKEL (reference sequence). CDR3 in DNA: TGTGCCAGCAGCCAAGATACAGGGACCGGCTATGGCTACACCTTC. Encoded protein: CASSQDTGTGYGYTF. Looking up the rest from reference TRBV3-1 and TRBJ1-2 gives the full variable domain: DTAVSQTPKYLVTQMGNDKSIKCEQNLGHDTMYWYKQDSKKFLKIMFSYNNKELIINETVPNRFSPKSPDKAHLNLHINSLELGDSAVYFCASSQDTGTGYGYTFGSGTRLTVV.

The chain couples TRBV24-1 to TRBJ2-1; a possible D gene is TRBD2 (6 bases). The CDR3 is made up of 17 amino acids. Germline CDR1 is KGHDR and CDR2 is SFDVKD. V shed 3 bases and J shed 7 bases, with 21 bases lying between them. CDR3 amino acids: CATSDPSPGRSTNEQFF. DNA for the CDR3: TGTGCCACCAGTGATCCCAGTCCCGGGAGATCAACAAATGAGCAGTTCTTC.

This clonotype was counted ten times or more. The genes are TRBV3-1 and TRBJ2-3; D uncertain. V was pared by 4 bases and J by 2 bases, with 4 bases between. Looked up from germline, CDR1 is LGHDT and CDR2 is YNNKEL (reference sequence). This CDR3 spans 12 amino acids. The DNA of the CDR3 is TGTGCCAGCAGCCGACACACAGATACGCAGTATTTT. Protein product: CASSRHTDTQYF.

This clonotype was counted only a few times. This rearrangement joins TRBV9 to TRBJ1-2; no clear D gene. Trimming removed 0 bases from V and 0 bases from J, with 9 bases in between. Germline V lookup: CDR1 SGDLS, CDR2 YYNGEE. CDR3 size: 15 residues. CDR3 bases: TGTGCCAGCAGCGTAGGTCCTTCTTCTAACTATGGCTACACCTTC. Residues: CASSVGPSSNYGYTF.

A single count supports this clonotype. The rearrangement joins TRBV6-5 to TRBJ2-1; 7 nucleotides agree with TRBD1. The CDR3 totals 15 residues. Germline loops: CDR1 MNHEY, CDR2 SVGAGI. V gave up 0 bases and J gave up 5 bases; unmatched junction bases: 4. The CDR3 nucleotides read TGTGCCAGCAGTTACTCAGGGGGCGATAACAATGAGCAGTTCTTC. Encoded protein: CASSYSGGDNNEQFF.

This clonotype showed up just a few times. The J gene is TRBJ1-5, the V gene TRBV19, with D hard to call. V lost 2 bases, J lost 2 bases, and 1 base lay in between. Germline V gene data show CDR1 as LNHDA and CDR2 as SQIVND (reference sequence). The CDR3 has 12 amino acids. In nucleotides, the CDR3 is TGTGCCAGTAGTATACGCAATCAGCCCCAGCATTTT. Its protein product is CASSIRNQPQHF.

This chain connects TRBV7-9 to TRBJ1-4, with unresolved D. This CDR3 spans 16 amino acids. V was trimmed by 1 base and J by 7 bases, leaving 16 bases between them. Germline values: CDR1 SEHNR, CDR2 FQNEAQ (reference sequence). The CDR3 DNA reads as TGTGCCAGCAGCTTAGGGAACCGGGCCGAGGGTGAAAAACTGTTTTTT. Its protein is CASSLGNRAEGEKLFF.

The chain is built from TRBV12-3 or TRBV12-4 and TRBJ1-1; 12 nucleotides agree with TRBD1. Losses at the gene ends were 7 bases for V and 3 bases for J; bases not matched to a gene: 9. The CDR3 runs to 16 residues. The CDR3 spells CASIRDRGPVYTEAFF. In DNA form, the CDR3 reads TGTGCCAGCATCCGGGACAGGGGGCCGGTCTACACTGAAGCTTTCTTT.

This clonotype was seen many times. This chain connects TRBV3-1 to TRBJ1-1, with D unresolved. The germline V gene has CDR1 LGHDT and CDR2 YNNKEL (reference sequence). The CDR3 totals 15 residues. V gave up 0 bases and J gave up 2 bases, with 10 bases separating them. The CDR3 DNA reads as TGTGCCAGCAGCCAAGATTTACGGACCAACACTGAAGCTTTCTTT. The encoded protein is CASSQDLRTNTEAFF.

The CDR3 nucleotides read TGTGCCACCAGCAGATCGCAGGAAATCCACAATGAGCAGTTCTTC. Translating gives CATSRSQEIHNEQFF. The chain uses TRBV15 and TRBJ2-1; D ambiguous. The ends were cut back, 2 bases at V and 5 bases at J, with 13 bases in the middle. The germline V gene encodes CDR1 LNHNV and CDR2 YYDKDF (reference sequence). The CDR3 consists of 15 residues.

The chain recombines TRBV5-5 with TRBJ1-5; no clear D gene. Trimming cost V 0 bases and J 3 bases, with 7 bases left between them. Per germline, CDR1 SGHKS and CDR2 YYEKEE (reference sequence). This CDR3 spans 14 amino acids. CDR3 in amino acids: CASSLDSHNQPQHF. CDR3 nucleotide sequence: TGTGCCAGCAGCTTGGACAGCCACAATCAGCCCCAGCATTTT.

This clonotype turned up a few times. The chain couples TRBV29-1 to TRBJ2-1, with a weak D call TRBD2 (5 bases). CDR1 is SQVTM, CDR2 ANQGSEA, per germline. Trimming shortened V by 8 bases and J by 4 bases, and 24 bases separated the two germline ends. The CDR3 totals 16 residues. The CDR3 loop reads CSIQTLYRGRYNEQFF. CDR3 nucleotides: TGCAGCATCCAAACCCTGTACCGCGGGCGATACAATGAGCAGTTCTTC.

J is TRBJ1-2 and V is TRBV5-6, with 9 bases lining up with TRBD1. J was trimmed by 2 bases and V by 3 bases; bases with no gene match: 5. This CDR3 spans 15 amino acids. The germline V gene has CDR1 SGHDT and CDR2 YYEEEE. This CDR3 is CASSSTGGVNYGYTF. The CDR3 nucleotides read TGTGCCAGCAGCTCTACAGGGGGCGTGAACTATGGCTACACCTTC.